This entry lists 15 T cell receptor beta chains sequenced from one sample in a study of CD8 T cells in Susac syndrome. With random hexamers, roughly 0.45 to 1 ug RNA was reverse transcribed. One entry per CDR3 protein, called by TCRdb with MiXCR from the immunoSEQ multiplex PCR reads. The table shows roughly 330,000 distinct CDR3 sequences, with 92% occurring only once. Sequencing was done on a sample of CD4+ T cells from PBMCs. Receptor source: a human donor with multiple sclerosis.

For the CDR3, the DNA is TGTGCCAGCAGCTCGGTGGGGGTGAACACTGAAGCTTTCTTT. It specifies CASSSVGVNTEAFF. The J gene is TRBJ1-1, the V gene TRBV7-9, with D tentatively TRBD1 (5 bases). This CDR3 is 14 amino acids long. The V and J ends lost 4 bases and 0 bases respectively, with 9 bases between them. Germline assignment: CDR1 SEHNR and CDR2 FQNEAQ (reference sequence).

The gene calls are TRBV3-1 and TRBJ2-5; 7 nucleotides agree with TRBD2. Trimming at V came to 3 bases and at J to 1 base, leaving 5 bases not matched to a gene. The CDR3 extends over 15 amino acids. Per the germline V gene, CDR1 is LGHDT and CDR2 is YNNKEL (reference sequence). CDR3 DNA sequence: TGTGCCAGCAGCCAGCGGGAGAGCCGCCAAGAGACCCAGTACTTC. Its translation is CASSQRESRQETQYF.

The chain combines TRBV4-3 with TRBJ2-7, with D hard to call. The germline V and J ends were trimmed by 1 base and 2 bases, with 21 bases remaining between them. The germline CDR1 and CDR2 sequences are LGHNA and YSLEER. The CDR3 spans 18 residues. The CDR3 here is CASSQVVQSFLRPYEQYF. As DNA, the CDR3 is TGCGCCAGCAGCCAAGTTGTACAGTCGTTCCTTCGACCCTACGAGCAGTACTTC.

This clonotype was picked up one time. The V gene is TRBV7-9, the J gene TRBJ1-2, with TRBD1 as a possible D gene (5 bases). Trimming removed 5 bases from V and 8 bases from J, with 12 bases in between. The germline CDR1 and CDR2 sequences are SEHNR and FQNEAQ (reference sequence). The CDR3 is 12 residues long. CDR3 nucleotides: TGTGCCAGCAGCGGGACGGCGTTGGGCTACACCTTC. Amino acids: CASSGTALGYTF.

To note about this clonotype: Mismatch with germline at one junction end may stem from a read error. The J gene is TRBJ1-1, the V gene TRBV3-1, with D unresolved. Germline CDR1 is LGHDT and CDR2 is YNNKEL (reference sequence). This CDR3 is 14 amino acids long. The CDR3 DNA reads as TGTGCCAGCAGGGCTTCATCGATGAACACTGAAGCTTCCTTT. Translation gives CASRASSMNTEASF.

The chain recombines TRBV5-1 with TRBJ2-7; TRBD1 matches at 8 bases. The ends lost 5 bases at V and 3 bases at J; junction bases unmatched: 4. Germline V gene lookup returns CDR1 SGHRS and CDR2 YFSETQ. The CDR3 is 13 residues long. CDR3 protein: CASRRTGNYEQYF. The CDR3 DNA is TGCGCCAGCAGAAGGACAGGGAACTACGAGCAGTACTTC. Based on the CDR3 plus reference TRBV5-1 and TRBJ2-7, the full variable domain is KAGVTQTPRYLIKTRGQQVTLSCSPISGHRSVSWYQQTPGQGLQFLFEYFSETQRNKGNFPGRFSGRQFSNSRSEMNVSTLELGDSALYLCASRRTGNYEQYFGPGTRLTVT.

This clonotype was observed once. The J gene is TRBJ2-7, the V gene TRBV6-5; D gene unclear. Germline V gives CDR1 MNHEY, CDR2 SVGAGI. The CDR3 sequence is 16 residues long. The germline V and J ends were trimmed by 4 bases and 0 bases, with 16 bases remaining between them. The CDR3 loop is CASSSLPTPSSYEQYF. CDR3 bases: TGTGCCAGCAGTTCCCTTCCGACACCCAGCTCCTACGAGCAGTACTTC.

The genes are TRBV9 and TRBJ1-1, with 8 bases lining up with TRBD1. After removal of 3 bases from V and 4 bases from J, the junction contained 5 bases not matched to a gene. This CDR3 comprises 14 residues. From germline, CDR1 is SGDLS and CDR2 YYNGEE. CDR3 in amino acids: CASSDSGGRTEAFF. The DNA of the CDR3 is TGTGCCAGCAGCGACTCAGGGGGCCGCACTGAAGCTTTCTTT.

A single count supports this clonotype. The chain is built from TRBV2 and TRBJ2-2; D ambiguous. Per germline, CDR1 SNHLY and CDR2 FYNNEI. V was pared by 5 bases and J by 4 bases, with 14 bases between. The CDR3 length is 15 residues. The DNA of the CDR3 is TGTGCCAGCAGTCCGGAGAGGCAGAGCACCGGGGAGCTGTTTTTT. This sequence encodes CASSPERQSTGELFF.

V usage is TRBV29-1 and J usage is TRBJ2-5; D gene uncertain. The V and J ends lost 4 bases and 5 bases respectively, with 11 bases between them. Germline CDR1 and CDR2: SQVTM and ANQGSEA. This CDR3 has 12 residues. As DNA, the CDR3 is TGCAGCGTTGGTCGTGGCGTGGAGACCCAGTACTTC. Protein product: CSVGRGVETQYF.

This clonotype was observed once. The V gene is TRBV20-1, the J gene TRBJ2-5; 7 bases match TRBD1. CDR3 length equals 11 residues. The germline gives CDR1 DFQATT, CDR2 SNEGSKA (reference sequence). V shed 6 bases, J shed 6 bases, and the junction held 4 bases outside the gene matches. CDR3 protein: CSATGSKTQYF. The CDR3 nucleotides read TGCAGTGCGACAGGGTCGAAGACCCAGTACTTC.

The chain recombines TRBV30 with TRBJ2-3; D unclear. CDR1 and CDR2 from the germline V gene are GTSNPN and SVGIG (reference sequence). V lost 1 base to trimming and J lost 0 bases, with 8 bases between them. The CDR3 spans 14 residues. The CDR3 DNA sequence: TGTGCCTGGAGTGGGGCGCCTAGCACAGATACGCAGTATTTT. Translating gives CAWSGAPSTDTQYF.

This chain links TRBV6-5 with TRBJ2-3, with D perhaps matching TRBD1 or TRBD2 (7 bases each). This CDR3 is built from 17 residues. Germline values: CDR1 MNHEY, CDR2 SVGAGI. V lost 4 bases to trimming and J lost 1 base, with 18 bases between them. CDR3 amino acids: CASSSRQGGVGTDTQYF. CDR3 nucleotide sequence: TGTGCCAGCAGTTCCAGACAGGGAGGGGTTGGCACAGATACGCAGTATTTT.

The rearrangement links TRBV12-3 or TRBV12-4 to TRBJ2-2; TRBD2 agrees at 13 bases. This CDR3 has 16 amino acids. Unmatched junction bases numbered 8, after V lost 6 bases and J lost 7 bases. CDR3 coding DNA: TGTGCCAGCAGACTCACTAGCGGGGGGGGGCACGGGGAGCTGTTTTTT. The encoded protein is CASRLTSGGGHGELFF.

This chain uses TRBV5-1 with TRBJ2-5, with D maybe TRBD2 (6 bases). The germline gives CDR1 SGHRS, CDR2 YFSETQ. Trimming cost V 7 bases and J 3 bases, with 19 bases left between them. This CDR3 contains 15 residues. The CDR3 DNA reads as TGCGCCAGCGCCACCCCGCGGGGAGAAGAAGAGACCCAGTACTTC. As protein: CASATPRGEEETQYF.